This entry describes one T cell receptor (beta chain). Antigen specificity is unknown. Germline is not matched at one junction end, which may reflect a read error. This sample stems from a study of blood T cell dynamics during melanoma immunotherapy. Background on the study: Metastatic melanoma patients received first-line pembrolizumab or nivolumab plus ipilimumab. Overall study results and limits: It remained unknown if the driving T cell clones were melanoma-specific.

Time point in this sample: pre-treatment baseline. Sampling occurred pretreatment (T0) and at week 3 (W3), after cycle one of checkpoint blockade. Patients had no prior systemic cancer treatment, immunosuppressants or other active cancers. The germline V gene encodes CDR1 SSHAT and CDR2 FNYEAQ (reference sequence). This CDR3 spans 16 amino acids. Only in-frame clones appear in the TCRdb table, and some are missing; sequencing was by immunoSEQ multiplex PCR. The sample contains approximately 6,000 clones, around 90% of which appear only once. Sample: cell-free DNA from blood, taken from a patient treated with checkpoint blockade. The chain recombines TRBV7-7 with TRBJ2-1, with 7 bases matching TRBD2. The source of this sequence is a human donor with melanoma. Written as DNA, the CDR3 is TGTGCTAGCAGCTTATTCGGCGGGGGTAGTCTTAATGAGCAGTTCTTC. The encoded protein is CASSLFGGGSLNEQFF.